This TCR beta chain was obtained from a study of blood T cells in healthy people across ages. Alongside a J-beta primer mix, a sample-barcoded 5' primer served in a second PCR lasting about 6 to 12 cycles. TCRdb passed the 5' RACE reads through MiXCR, listing each CDR3 protein once. The data show around 1,800,000 distinct CDR3 sequences, approximately 40% seen once. The CDR3 totals 15 residues. CDR1 and CDR2 (germline): LNHNV, YYDKDF (reference sequence). The genes are TRBV15 and TRBJ2-4, with D hard to call. TRBJ2-7 explains the end of the DNA better; the J call may be wrong. The sequenced material came from blood. This receptor was obtained from a human donor in good health. The CDR3 DNA is TGTGCCACCAGCAGAGATCGAGGATCCGCCAACGAGCAGTACTTC. It codes for CATSRDRGSANEQYF.